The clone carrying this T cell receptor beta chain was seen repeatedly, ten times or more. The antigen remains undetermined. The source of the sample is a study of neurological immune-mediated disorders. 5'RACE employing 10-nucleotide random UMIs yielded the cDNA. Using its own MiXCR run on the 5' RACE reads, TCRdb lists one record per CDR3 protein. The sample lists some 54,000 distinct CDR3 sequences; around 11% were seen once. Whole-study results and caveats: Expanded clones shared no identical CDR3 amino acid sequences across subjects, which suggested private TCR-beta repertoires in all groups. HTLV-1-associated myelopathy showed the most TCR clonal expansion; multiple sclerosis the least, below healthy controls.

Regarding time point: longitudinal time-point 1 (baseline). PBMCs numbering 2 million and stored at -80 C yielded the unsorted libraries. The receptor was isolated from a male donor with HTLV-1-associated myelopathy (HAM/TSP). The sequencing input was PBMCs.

The CDR3 DNA sequence: TGCAGTGCTAGAGATGTGGCTAGCGGGCAACCACCATCCTACAATGAGCAGTTCTTC. Translated: CSARDVASGQPPSYNEQFF. The chain uses TRBV20-1 and TRBJ2-1; 8 positions match TRBD2. With 0 bases clipped from V and 1 base from J, the junction kept 14 bases outside the gene matches. Germline V CDR1 and CDR2: DFQATT, SNEGSKA (reference sequence). CDR3 length: 19 residues.